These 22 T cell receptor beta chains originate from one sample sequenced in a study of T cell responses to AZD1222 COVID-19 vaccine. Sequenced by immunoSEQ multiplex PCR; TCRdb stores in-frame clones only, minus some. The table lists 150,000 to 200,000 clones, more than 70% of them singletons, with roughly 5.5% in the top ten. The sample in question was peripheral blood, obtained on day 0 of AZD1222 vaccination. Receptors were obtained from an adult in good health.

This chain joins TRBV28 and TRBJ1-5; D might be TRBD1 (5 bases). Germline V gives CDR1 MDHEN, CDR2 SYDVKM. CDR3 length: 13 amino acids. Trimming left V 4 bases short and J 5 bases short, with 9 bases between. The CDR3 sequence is CASSSTEYQPQHF. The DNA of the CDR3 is TGTGCCAGCAGTTCGACAGAATATCAGCCCCAGCATTTT. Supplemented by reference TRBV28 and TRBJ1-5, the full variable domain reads DVKVTQSSRYLVKRTGEKVFLECVQDMDHENMFWYRQDPGLGLRLIYFSYDVKMKEKGDIPEGYSVSREKKERFSLILESASTNQTSMYLCASSSTEYQPQHFGDGTRLSIL.

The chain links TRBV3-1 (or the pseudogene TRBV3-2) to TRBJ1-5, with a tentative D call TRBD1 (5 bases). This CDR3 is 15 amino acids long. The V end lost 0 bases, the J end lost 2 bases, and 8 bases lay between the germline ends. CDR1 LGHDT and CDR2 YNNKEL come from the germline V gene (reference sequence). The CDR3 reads CASSQDAGRNQPQHF. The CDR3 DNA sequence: TGTGCCAGCAGCCAAGATGCAGGGCGCAATCAGCCCCAGCATTTT.

The CDR3 DNA reads as TGTGCCAGCAGTTCCGGGGACAGACTTCAAGAGACCCAGTACTTC. Amino acid sequence: CASSSGDRLQETQYF. The rearrangement links TRBV6-2 or TRBV6-3 to TRBJ2-5; TRBD1 agrees at 7 bases. Germline V CDR1 and CDR2: MNHEY, SVGEGT. The junction had 7 bases not matched to a gene; V was cut back by 4 bases and J by 2 bases. The CDR3 runs to 15 residues.

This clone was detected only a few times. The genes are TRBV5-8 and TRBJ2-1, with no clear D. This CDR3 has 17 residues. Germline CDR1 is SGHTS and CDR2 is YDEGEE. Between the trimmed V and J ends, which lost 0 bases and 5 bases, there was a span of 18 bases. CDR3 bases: TGTGCCAGCAGCTTGGAGTTATTAGGGCTGTGGGACAATGAGCAGTTCTTC. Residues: CASSLELLGLWDNEQFF. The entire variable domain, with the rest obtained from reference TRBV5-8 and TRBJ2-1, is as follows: EAGVTQSPTHLIKTRGQQATLRCSPISGHTSVYWYQQALGLGLQFLLWYDEGEERNRGNFPPRFSGRQFPNYSSELNVNALELEDSALYLCASSLELLGLWDNEQFFGPGTRLTVL.

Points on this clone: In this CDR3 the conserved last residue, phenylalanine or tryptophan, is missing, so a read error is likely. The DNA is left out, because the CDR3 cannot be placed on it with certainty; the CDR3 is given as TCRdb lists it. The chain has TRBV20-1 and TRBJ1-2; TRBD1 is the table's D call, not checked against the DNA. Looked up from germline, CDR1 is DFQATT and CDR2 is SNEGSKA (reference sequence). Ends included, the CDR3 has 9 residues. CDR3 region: CSASEAGRT.

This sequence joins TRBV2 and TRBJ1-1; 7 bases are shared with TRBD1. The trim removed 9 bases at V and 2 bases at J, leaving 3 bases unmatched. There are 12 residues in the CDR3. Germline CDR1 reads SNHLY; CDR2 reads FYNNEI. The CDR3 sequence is CARGTVNTEAFF. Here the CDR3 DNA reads TGTGCCAGAGGGACAGTAAACACTGAAGCTTTCTTT. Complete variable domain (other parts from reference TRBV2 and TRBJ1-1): EPEVTQTPSHQVTQMGQEVILRCVPISNHLYFYWYRQILGQKVEFLVSFYNNEISEKSEIFDDQFSVERPDGSNFTLKIRSTKLEDSAMYFCARGTVNTEAFFGQGTRLTVV.

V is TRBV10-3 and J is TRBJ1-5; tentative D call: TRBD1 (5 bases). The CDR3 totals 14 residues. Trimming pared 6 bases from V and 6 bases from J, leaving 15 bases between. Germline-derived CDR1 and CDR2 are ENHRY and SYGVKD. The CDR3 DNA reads TGTGCCATCAGCCGGGACCCAGGACTTCAGCCCCAGCATTTT. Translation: CAISRDPGLQPQHF.

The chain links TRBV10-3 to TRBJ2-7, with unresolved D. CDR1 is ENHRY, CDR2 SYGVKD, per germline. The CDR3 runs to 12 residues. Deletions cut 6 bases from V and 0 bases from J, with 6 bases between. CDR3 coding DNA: TGTGCCATCAGAGGCAACTCCTACGAGCAGTACTTC. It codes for CAIRGNSYEQYF.

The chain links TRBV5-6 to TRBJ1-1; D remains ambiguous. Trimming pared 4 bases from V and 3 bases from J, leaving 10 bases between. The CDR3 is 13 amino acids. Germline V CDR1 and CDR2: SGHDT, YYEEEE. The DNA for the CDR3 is TGTGCCAGCAGCGCATTCTGGGACACTGAAGCTTTCTTT. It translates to CASSAFWDTEAFF.

The CDR3 loop is CSVDGVNTEAFF. CDR3 DNA sequence: TGCAGCGTAGACGGAGTGAACACTGAAGCTTTCTTT. This chain uses TRBV29-1 with TRBJ1-1; no clear D. Germline V gene sequence: CDR1 SQVTM, CDR2 ANQGSEA. V lost 6 bases and J lost 0, with 8 bases in between. The length of the CDR3 is 12 residues. Full variable domain (missing parts from reference TRBV29-1 and TRBJ1-1): SAVISQKPSRDICQRGTSLTIQCQVDSQVTMMFWYRQQPGQSLTLIATANQGSEATYESGFVIDKFPISRPNLTFSTLTVSNMSPEDSSIYLCSVDGVNTEAFFGQGTRLTVV.

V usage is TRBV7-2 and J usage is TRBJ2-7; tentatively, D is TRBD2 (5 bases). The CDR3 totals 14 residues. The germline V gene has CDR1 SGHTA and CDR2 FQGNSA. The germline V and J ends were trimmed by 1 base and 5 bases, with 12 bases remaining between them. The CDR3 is CASSLDRGVNEQYF. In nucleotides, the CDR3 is TGTGCCAGCAGCTTAGACCGGGGAGTAAACGAGCAGTACTTC.

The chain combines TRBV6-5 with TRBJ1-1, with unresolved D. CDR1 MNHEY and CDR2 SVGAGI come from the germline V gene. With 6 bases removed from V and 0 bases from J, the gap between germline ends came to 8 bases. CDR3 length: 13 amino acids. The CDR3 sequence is CASRRNMNTEAFF. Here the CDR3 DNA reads TGTGCCAGCAGACGAAACATGAACACTGAAGCTTTCTTT.

CDR3 in DNA: TGTGCCAGCAGCCCCCCCAACAGCTATCAGCCCCAGCATTTT. Its translation is CASSPPNSYQPQHF. V gene TRBV7-2 combines with J gene TRBJ1-5; D not certain. Germline V gene lookup returns CDR1 SGHTA and CDR2 FQGNSA. V was cut by 5 bases and J by 5 bases, with 13 bases left in between. The CDR3 has 14 residues. The full variable domain, its missing parts supplied by reference TRBV7-2 and TRBJ1-5, is GAGVSQSPSNKVTEKGKDVELRCDPISGHTALYWYRQSLGQGLEFLIYFQGNSAPDKSGLPSDRFSAERTGGSVSTLTIQRTQQEDSAVYLCASSPPNSYQPQHFGDGTRLSIL.

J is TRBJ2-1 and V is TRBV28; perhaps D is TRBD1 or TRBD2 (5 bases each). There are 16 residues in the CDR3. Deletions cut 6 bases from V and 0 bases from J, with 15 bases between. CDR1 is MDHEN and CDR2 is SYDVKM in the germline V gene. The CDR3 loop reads CASRPGTSSSYNEQFF. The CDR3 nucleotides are TGTGCCAGCAGACCCGGGACCTCGAGCTCCTACAATGAGCAGTTCTTC. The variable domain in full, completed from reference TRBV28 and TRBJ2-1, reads DVKVTQSSRYLVKRTGEKVFLECVQDMDHENMFWYRQDPGLGLRLIYFSYDVKMKEKGDIPEGYSVSREKKERFSLILESASTNQTSMYLCASRPGTSSSYNEQFFGPGTRLTVL.

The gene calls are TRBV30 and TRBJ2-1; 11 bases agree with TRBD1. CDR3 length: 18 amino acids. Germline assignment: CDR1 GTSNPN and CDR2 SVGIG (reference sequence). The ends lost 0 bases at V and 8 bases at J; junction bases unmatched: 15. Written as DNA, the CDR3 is TGTGCCTGGAGTGTATTGGGACCCGGGACAGGGGGAATCGATGAGCAGTTCTTC. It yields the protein CAWSVLGPGTGGIDEQFF.

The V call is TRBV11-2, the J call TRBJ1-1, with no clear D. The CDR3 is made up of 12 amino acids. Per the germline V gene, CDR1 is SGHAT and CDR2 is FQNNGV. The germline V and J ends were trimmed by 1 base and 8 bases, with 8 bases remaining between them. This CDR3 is CASSLVSREAFF. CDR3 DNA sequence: TGTGCCAGCAGCTTAGTATCCAGGGAAGCTTTCTTT.

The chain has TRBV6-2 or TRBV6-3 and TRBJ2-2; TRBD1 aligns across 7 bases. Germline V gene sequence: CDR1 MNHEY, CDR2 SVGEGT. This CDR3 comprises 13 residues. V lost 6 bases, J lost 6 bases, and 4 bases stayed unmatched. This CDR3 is CASSSTGSGELFF. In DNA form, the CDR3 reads TGTGCCAGCAGCTCGACAGGGTCCGGGGAGCTGTTTTTT.

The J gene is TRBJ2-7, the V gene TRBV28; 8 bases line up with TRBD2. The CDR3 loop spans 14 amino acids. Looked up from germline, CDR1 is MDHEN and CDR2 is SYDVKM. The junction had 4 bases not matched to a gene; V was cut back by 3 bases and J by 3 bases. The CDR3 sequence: CASSLSGSNYEQYF. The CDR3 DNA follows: TGTGCCAGCAGTTTGAGCGGGAGCAACTACGAGCAGTACTTC.

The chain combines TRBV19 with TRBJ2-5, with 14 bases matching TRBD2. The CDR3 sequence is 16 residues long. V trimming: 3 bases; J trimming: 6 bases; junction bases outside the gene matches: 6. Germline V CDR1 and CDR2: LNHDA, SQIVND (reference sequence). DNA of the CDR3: TGTGCCAGTAGTATCCTGACTAGCGGGGGGGAGAAGACCCAGTACTTC. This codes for CASSILTSGGEKTQYF.

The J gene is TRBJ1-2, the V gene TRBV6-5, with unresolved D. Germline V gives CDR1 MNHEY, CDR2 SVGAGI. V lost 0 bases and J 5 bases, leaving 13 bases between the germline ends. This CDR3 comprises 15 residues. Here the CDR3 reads CASSYSYGETYGYTF. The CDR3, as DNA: TGTGCCAGCAGTTACTCGTACGGAGAAACATATGGCTACACCTTC.

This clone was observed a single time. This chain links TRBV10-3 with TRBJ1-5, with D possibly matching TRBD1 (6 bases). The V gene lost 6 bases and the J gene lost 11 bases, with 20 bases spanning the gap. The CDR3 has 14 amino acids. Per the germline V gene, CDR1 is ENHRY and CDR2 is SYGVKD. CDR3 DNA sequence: TGTGCCATCAGCCGGGACAAACGAGGAACGGCCCAGCATTTT. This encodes CAISRDKRGTAQHF.

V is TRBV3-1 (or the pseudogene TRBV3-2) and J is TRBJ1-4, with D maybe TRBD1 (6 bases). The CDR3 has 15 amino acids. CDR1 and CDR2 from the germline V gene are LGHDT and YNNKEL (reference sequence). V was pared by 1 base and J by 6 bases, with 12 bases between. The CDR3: CASSQVQGSYEKLFF. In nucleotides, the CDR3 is TGTGCCAGCAGCCAAGTACAGGGATCGTATGAAAAACTGTTTTTT.